This T cell receptor (beta chain) derives from a study of T-cell reconstitution after alpha-beta-depleted transplantation in children. This clonotype has just a few counts. The antigen is undetermined. Unique molecular identifiers tagged the TCRbeta library. One entry per CDR3 protein results from TCRdb running MiXCR on the PCR reads. The top ten clones hold roughly an eighth of a sample with around 580,000 distinct CDR3 sequences, about 21% of them seen once. CDR1 and CDR2 (germline): SGDLS, YYNGEE. V lost 0 bases and J 0 bases, leaving 7 bases between the germline ends. This CDR3 contains 14 residues. Overall study findings and caveats: T cells produced anew were the main source of T-cell counts and diversity one year after transplant.

The chain combines TRBV9 with TRBJ2-7, with D perhaps matching TRBD1 (6 bases). The material sequenced was PBMCs, mostly from graft donor cells, taken 360 days after TCRalphabeta/CD19-depleted stem cell transplant. The receptor was isolated from a boy in the first two years of life who had a stem cell transplant for acute myeloid leukemia, so the T cells may come from the graft donor. This CDR3 is CASSVGDNSYEQYF. The CDR3 DNA is TGTGCCAGCAGCGTAGGGGACAACTCCTACGAGCAGTACTTC.